This T cell receptor (beta chain) originates from a study of blood T cell repertoires in COVID-19. Study background: Researchers got acute and convalescent COVID-19 samples from the United States, Italy and Spain. T cells, B-cell-depleted T cells, or PBMCs provided the cDNA or gDNA that served as material.

Produced via immunoSEQ multiplex PCR; TCRdb's table is partial and in-frame only. The repertoire consists of 200,000 to 250,000 clones, with about 80% occurring once and the leading ten covering approximately 1.8%. This CDR3 spans 15 amino acids. With V trimmed by 1 base and J by 5 bases, 4 bases remained unmatched. Looked up from germline, CDR1 is LGHDT and CDR2 is YNNKEL (reference sequence). This clone has only one observation. Membership in each cohort depended on participant-reported clinical history. The receptor was derived from a man aged 55 to 70 who had recovered from COVID-19. Sequencing was carried out using PBMCs or T cells enriched from blood (not recorded which). The chain uses TRBV3-1 (or the pseudogene TRBV3-2) and TRBJ2-2; 7 bases are shared with TRBD2. The CDR3 DNA reads TGTGCCAGCAGCCAAGTCCTAGCGGAAACCGGGGAGCTGTTTTTT. Amino acids: CASSQVLAETGELFF.